Following are 7 T cell receptor beta chains from one sample sequenced in a study of blood T cell repertoires in COVID-19 (dated by TCRdb to about 2020). The library relied on the immunoSEQ multiplex PCR assay. TCRdb mirrors the immuneACCESS table, restricted to in-frame sequences. Some clones are absent from its copies; in checked studies, under half trace to an unresolved V gene, and the reason for the others is unknown. Recorded for this sample are about 50,000 clones; about 83% of them occurred a single time. 14% to 15% of the sample goes to the ten largest clones. Sequencing input: peripheral blood. The receptors derive from a human donor in a cohort sampled during active COVID-19.

The rearrangement links TRBV29-1 to TRBJ2-3; D is undetermined. The CDR3 spans 14 residues. From germline, CDR1 is SQVTM and CDR2 ANQGSEA. Trimming removed 8 bases at V and 2 bases at J, with 17 bases between. CDR3 region: CSSAEFSDTDTQYF. CDR3 DNA: TGCAGCTCCGCGGAATTTAGTGACACAGATACGCAGTATTTT.

The chain recombines TRBV18 with TRBJ2-2; 10 bases map to TRBD2. The CDR3 is made up of 16 amino acids. Germline CDR1 reads KGHSH; CDR2 reads LQKENI. After removal of 6 bases from V and 3 bases from J, the junction contained 7 bases not matched to a gene. In nucleotides, the CDR3 is TGTGCCAGCTCCATCAGGACTAGCGGTTACACCGGGGAGCTGTTTTTT. Its protein is CASSIRTSGYTGELFF.

V and J are TRBV5-4 and TRBJ1-2, with 11 bases that match TRBD1. CDR3 size: 13 residues. V lost 4 bases to trimming and J lost 7 bases; unmatched junction nucleotides: 3. Germline CDR1 is SGHNT and CDR2 is YYREEE (reference sequence). Here the CDR3 reads CASSRTGGSGYTF. The CDR3 nucleotides read TGTGCCAGCAGCCGGACAGGGGGCTCTGGCTACACCTTC.

The chain couples TRBV2 to TRBJ2-7; 13 bases line up with TRBD2. Germline CDR1 and CDR2: SNHLY and FYNNEI. The V segment lost 6 bases and the J segment 6 bases; nucleotides outside the gene matches: 8. CDR3 size: 15 residues. The CDR3 region is CASSEGTSGISEQYF. CDR3 sequence (DNA): TGTGCCAGCAGCGAGGGGACTAGCGGGATAAGCGAGCAGTACTTC.

This clone occurred a few times. V is TRBV12-3 or TRBV12-4 and J is TRBJ1-5, with D perhaps matching TRBD1 (5 bases). The CDR3 is 13 residues long. Trimming took 2 bases from V and 7 from J, leaving 9 bases between them. The CDR3 here is CASSLKEGQPQHF. The DNA for the CDR3 is TGTGCCAGCAGTTTAAAGGAGGGGCAGCCCCAGCATTTT.

The chain carries TRBV3-1 (or the pseudogene TRBV3-2) and TRBJ2-1; 9 bases are shared with TRBD2. The CDR3 runs to 18 residues. Germline-derived CDR1 and CDR2 are LGHDT and YNNKEL (reference sequence). J lost 8 bases, V lost 0 bases, and 14 bases had no gene match. The CDR3 coding sequence is TGTGCCAGCAGCCAAGATGGACCCCCTAGCGGGATAGTTGATGAGCAGTTCTTC. It is translated as CASSQDGPPSGIVDEQFF.

This clone was observed a handful of times. The gene calls are TRBV7-9 and TRBJ2-1, with D possibly TRBD1 on 5 matching bases. The CDR3 loop spans 13 amino acids. With 5 bases removed from V and 9 bases from J, the gap between germline ends came to 14 bases. The germline CDR1 and CDR2 sequences are SEHNR and FQNEAQ (reference sequence). CDR3 nucleotide sequence: TGTGCCAGCAGCATCTCAGGGCAAGGTGAGCAGTTCTTC. Translation: CASSISGQGEQFF.